This T cell receptor beta chain was sequenced for a study of T-cell memory formation after mild COVID-19 (dated by TCRdb to the early 2020s). Background for the entire study: TCR sequence clusters from the two donors were found to be largely donor specific. In a couple of donors, T-cell clones that expanded and contracted after mild COVID-19 were tracked by sequencing TCRalpha and TCRbeta repertoires over time. Two young, previously healthy adult volunteers made up the cohort, one male and one female. The research as a whole found: Whether the second-wave clones peaking on day 37 were SARS-CoV-2 specific was not confirmed. Contracting CD4+ clones appeared mostly in the CM and EM memory subsets, whereas CD8+ clones were enriched in EMRA. Clones contracting from day 15 to 85 had balanced CD4/CD8 phenotypes, while a second wave expanding from day 15 to 37 was biased towards CD4+. Only a couple of mild cases were covered in the study, and larger cohorts including severe cases with pre-infection samples were considered necessary. Some responding clones were detected in pre-infection memory, which suggested that pre-existing cross-reactive memory T cells had joined the SARS-CoV-2 response.

Sequencer: Illumina NovaSeq 6000. cDNA libraries for TCRalpha and TCRbeta were prepared by 5'RACE using constant-segment primers, with sample barcodes and unique molecular identifiers added. Trizol reagent was used to extract RNA from every sample. Amplification of the libraries took two PCR steps, and the second step added a second sample barcode plus Illumina TruSeq adapters. The libraries were sequenced on an Illumina NovaSeq using 2 x 150 bp paired-end reads. The original pipeline was this. Demultiplexing of reads and collapsing into UMI-guided consensus sequences were performed with migec v1.2.7. With mixcr v2.1.11, UMI consensuses were aligned to TRA and TRB V and J templates and assembled into clonotypes. A clonotype was counted as expanded or contracted only when both edgeR and NoisET called the clonotype significant, with the noise models trained on biological replicates. edgeR calls used a false discovery rate-adjusted p below 0.01 and a log2 fold-change threshold of 1. As an exploratory analysis of dynamics, max-normalized trajectories of the 1000 most abundant clonotypes were examined by PCA with hierarchical clustering. The CD4 or CD8 phenotype of responding clones was assigned using the separately sequenced CD4+ and CD8+ repertoires. In-frame beta chains were kept once TCRdb had trimmed the public reads at Q25 with fastp and called clones with MiXCR. Every CDR3 protein is listed once, alongside the most common genes and DNA of its rows. TCRdb, not the original authors, processed these V and J calls. Present in this sample are approximately 390,000 distinct CDR3 sequences, roughly 15% of which were seen just once. Clones ranked in the top ten supply 20% to 25% of the sample.

This clonotype was counted a few times. Its target antigen remains unknown. Per-nucleotide qualities are absent, and no much larger clonotype sits a single base away. PBMCs were isolated by Ficoll-Paque density gradient centrifugation. The CDR3 spans 14 residues, from the cysteine through the phenylalanine. This entry keeps only the CDR3 DNA: 42 bases, framed from base 1. V loses 4 bases of germline sequence and J loses 6 bases, and the interval between the two ends is 15 bases. For CDR1 and CDR2, the germline V gene lists SGHTA and FQGNSA. The sequence derives from a man aged 18 to 29 who had mild COVID-19 (a few samples of this study predate the infection). The sample titles of this study are shuffled in the database, so cell type and time point are left out; the donor was told from shared clones. The rearranged segments are TRBV7-2 and TRBJ2-5; the D element could tentatively be TRBD1 or TRBD2, as 5 bases agree for each. Material: PBMCs or a T cell subset sorted from them (not recorded which). The sequenced DNA is TGTGCCAGCAGCTCCCGCCGGGGACCGAAGACCCAGTACTTC. It encodes CASSSRRGPKTQYF.